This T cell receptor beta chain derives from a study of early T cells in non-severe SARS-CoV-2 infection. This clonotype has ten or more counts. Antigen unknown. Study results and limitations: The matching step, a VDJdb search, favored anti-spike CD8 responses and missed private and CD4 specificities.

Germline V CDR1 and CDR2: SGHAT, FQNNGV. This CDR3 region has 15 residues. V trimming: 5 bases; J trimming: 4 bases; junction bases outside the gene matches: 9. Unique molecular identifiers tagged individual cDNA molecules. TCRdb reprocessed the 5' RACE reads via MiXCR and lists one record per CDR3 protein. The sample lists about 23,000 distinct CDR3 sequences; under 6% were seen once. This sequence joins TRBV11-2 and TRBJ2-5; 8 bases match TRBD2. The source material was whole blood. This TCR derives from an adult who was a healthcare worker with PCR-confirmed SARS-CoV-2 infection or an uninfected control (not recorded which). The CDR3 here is CASSKSGGYGETQYF. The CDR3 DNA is TGTGCCAGCAGCAAGAGCGGGGGTTATGGAGAGACCCAGTACTTC.